This T cell receptor (beta chain) was documented in a study of regulatory T cells in long-lasting Graves disease. Study outcomes and limitations: Sharing of public clonotypes was greater in persistent patients (about 2,500) than in new patients (around 1,000).

Time point here: persistent/refractory GD, antithyroid drugs over 5 years with positive TRAb. From RNA extracted from PBMCs, the TCR library was made. Clinicians diagnosed Graves' disease using American Thyroid Association guidelines. Patient provenance is recorded as an endocrinology department in Xi'an, China. This clonotype was seen repeatedly, ten times or more. Its antigen is currently unknown. The CDR3 runs to 15 residues. Trimming stripped 5 bases from V and 0 bases from J, with 13 bases between. Germline V gene sequence: CDR1 SGHTA, CDR2 FQGNSA. Assembly of TCR beta libraries relied on iRepertoire HTBI primers together with Arm-PCR of CDR3 regions. Source study methods: Across the samples, identification revealed some 59 TRBV and some 14 TRBJ segments. TCRdb re-called the multiplex PCR reads with MiXCR, one entry per CDR3 protein. These V and J calls originate from TCRdb's pipeline instead of the authors' own analysis. Of hundreds of thousands of distinct CDR3 sequences listed, around 20% are singletons.

The clonotype originates from a female donor with Graves disease. This chain uses TRBV7-2 with TRBJ2-5; no clear D gene. This material consisted of peripheral blood mononuclear cells (PBMCs), taken when the disease was refractory, from a patient treated with antithyroid drugs. The CDR3 region is CASSPRLRYQETQYF. CDR3 in DNA: TGTGCCAGCAGCCCCAGACTGAGGTACCAAGAGACCCAGTACTTC.